What follows are 8 T cell receptor beta chains derived from one specimen sequenced in a study of T cells in Graves' hyperthyroidism and ophthalmopathy. The source material, RNA transcripts, was used to amplify TCR beta CDR3 regions. Carried out on the TCR CDR3, a first-round RT-PCR used the HTBI primer set. MiXCR, applied by TCRdb to the multiplex PCR reads, yields one record per CDR3 protein. The table records 500,000 to 800,000 distinct CDR3 sequences, about 45% of them present only once. Sequenced input: peripheral blood or thyroid tissue (not recorded which). Receptors were obtained from an adult man with Graves' disease, either hyperthyroidism or ophthalmopathy (not recorded which).

The V gene is TRBV20-1, the J gene TRBJ2-7; D gene ambiguous. Trimming removed 3 bases at V and 3 bases at J, with 18 bases between. In germline, CDR1 is DFQATT, CDR2 SNEGSKA (reference sequence). The CDR3 is made up of 15 amino acids. CDR3 in amino acids: CSARVSWTVNYEQYF. Here the CDR3 DNA reads TGCAGTGCTAGGGTGTCCTGGACGGTTAACTACGAGCAGTACTTC.

This clonotype showed up just a few times. CDR3 residues: CASSRESEQYF. The DNA for the CDR3 is TGTGCCAGCAGCCGAGAGTCCGAGCAGTACTTC. The rearrangement uses TRBV3-1 and TRBJ2-7; no clear D gene. This CDR3 has 11 amino acids. Looked up from germline, CDR1 is LGHDT and CDR2 is YNNKEL (reference sequence). V was trimmed by 4 bases and J by 6 bases, leaving 7 bases between them.

The chain links TRBV6-1 to TRBJ1-5; no clear D. The ends were cut back, 6 bases at V and 2 bases at J, with 14 bases in the middle. Germline V gene data show CDR1 as MNHNS and CDR2 as SASEGT. The CDR3 is made up of 15 amino acids. CDR3 in amino acids: CASSPLGSGNQPQHF. Written as DNA, the CDR3 is TGTGCCAGCAGCCCATTAGGGTCCGGCAATCAGCCCCAGCATTTT.

A word on this clonotype: This may come from a read error, since a much larger clone is one base off. This chain links TRBV7-9 with TRBJ2-7; D may correspond to TRBD1 or TRBD2 (5 bases each). The CDR3 length is 14 residues. CDR1 SEHNR and CDR2 FQNEAQ come from the germline V gene (reference sequence). V shed 5 bases and J shed 3 bases, with 14 bases lying between them. The CDR3 DNA reads as TGTGCCAGCAGCAGCCGGGGCAGCCTCTACGAGCAGTACTTC. Amino acids: CASSSRGSLYEQYF.

Comments on this clonotype: A read error may explain this, as a much larger clone is one base away. The J gene is TRBJ1-6, the V gene TRBV25-1; 10 bases map to TRBD1. Looked up from germline, CDR1 is MGHDK and CDR2 is SYGVNS. The CDR3 extends over 16 amino acids. The CDR3 region is CATSSGTGDPNSPLHF. As DNA, the CDR3 is TGTGCCACCAGTTCCGGGACAGGGGACCCCAATTCACCCCTCCACTTT. Supplemented by reference TRBV25-1 and TRBJ1-6, the full variable domain reads EADIYQTPRYLVIGTGKKITLECSQTMGHDKMYWYQQDPGMELHLIHYSYGVNSTEKGDLSSESTVSRIRTEHFPLTLESARPSHTSQYLCATSSGTGDPNSPLHFGNGTRLTVT.

This chain links TRBV29-1 with TRBJ1-2; D unclear. Germline CDR1 SQVTM, CDR2 ANQGSEA. This CDR3 is built from 12 residues. The DNA for the CDR3 is TGCAGTGAAGCGCGGGGAGGCTATGGCTACACCTTC. It codes for CSEARGGYGYTF.

The chain is built from TRBV25-1 and TRBJ1-3; unclear D gene. The V end was cut by 5 bases, the J end by 0 bases, with 11 bases between. CDR1 is MGHDK, CDR2 SYGVNS, per germline. This CDR3 has 15 residues. The CDR3 nucleotides read TGTGCCAGCAGTTACTCACCTAACTCTGGAAACACCATATATTTT. This gives the protein CASSYSPNSGNTIYF.

This clonotype was picked up a small number of times. The chain recombines TRBV14 with TRBJ1-5; D call uncertain. The CDR3 covers 12 residues. Germline lookup yields CDR1 SGHDN and CDR2 FVKESK. V lost 1 base to trimming and J lost 7 bases, with 5 bases between them. This CDR3 reads CASSQAKQPQHF. The CDR3 DNA follows: TGTGCCAGCAGCCAAGCCAAACAGCCCCAGCATTTT.